The rows below give T cell receptor beta chains drawn from one sample of a study of blood T cell repertoires in COVID-19. The assay was immunoSEQ multiplex PCR, and TCRdb's table has in-frame clones only and misses some. This table has around 180,000 clones, less than 85% appearing once. Input material: peripheral blood. The receptors come from a woman aged 80 or over with active or convalescent COVID-19. The CDR3 runs from the conserved cysteine through the conserved F or W. Each record gives: V gene, clone size, D gene, J gene, CDR3 DNA, CDR3 protein. The D gene is left open where the match is weak. Only some rows state a clone size, as once, few, many or a class for expanded clones.

TRBV28	NA	TRBD1	TRBJ1-1	TGTGCCAGCAGTTCGCTTCACAGGGGGCAAACTGAAGCTTTCTTT	CASSSLHRGQTEAFF
TRBV7-3	NA	TRBD1	TRBJ2-3	TGTGCCAGCAACCAACAGGGGAGTGGCACAGATACGCAGTATTTT	CASNQQGSGTDTQYF
TRBV11-1	once	NA	TRBJ2-7	TGTGCCAGCAGCTTGATAGGAGGAGGAGGCTCCTACGAGCAGTACTTC	CASSLIGGGGSYEQYF
TRBV18	NA	NA	TRBJ1-1	TGTGCCAGCTCCCTCAGGGGTGACACTGAAGCTTTCTTT	CASSLRGDTEAFF
TRBV29-1	NA	NA	TRBJ2-6	TGCAGCGTTGAAGGTTCGGGCAGGGATTTTTCTGGGGCCAACGTCCTGACTTTC	CSVEGSGRDFSGANVLTF
TRBV4-2	NA	TRBD1	TRBJ2-1	TGTGCCAGCAGCCGTGGACAGGGAAGGGCGACAAACAATGAGCAGTTCTTC	CASSRGQGRATNNEQFF
TRBV7-9	NA	TRBD2	TRBJ2-2	TGTGCCAGCACCACGACTAGCGGGAGGCTGGCGAACACCGGGGAGCTGTTTTTT	CASTTTSGRLANTGELFF
TRBV2	NA	TRBD2	TRBJ2-2	TGTGCCAGCAGCAGGGACTATTACACCGGGGAGCTGTTTTTT	CASSRDYYTGELFF
TRBV10-3	NA	TRBD2	TRBJ2-3	TGTGCCATACTTCGGACTAGCGGGACTTCTAGCACAGATACGCAGTATTTT	CAILRTSGTSSTDTQYF
TRBV28	NA	TRBD2	TRBJ2-3	TGTGCCAGCAGTTCTTACGTAGCGGGAGTAGGCACAGATACGCAGTATTTT	CASSSYVAGVGTDTQYF
TRBV3-1/TRBV3-2	once	NA	TRBJ2-7	TGTGCCAGCCACGAAGGGGGAACCTACGAGCAGTACTTC	CASHEGGTYEQYF
TRBV27	NA	NA	TRBJ2-7	TGTGCCAGCAGTTTTCGGCCAGGGGATGTCCCTTACGAGCAGTACTTC	CASSFRPGDVPYEQYF
TRBV6-2/TRBV6-3	NA	NA	TRBJ1-1	TGTGCCAGCAGTGACTGGGGGAGGGGGAGGGTAGGCACTGAAGCTTTCTTT	CASSDWGRGRVGTEAFF
TRBV19	NA	TRBD1	TRBJ2-7	TGTGCCAGTAGTATTCGCCAGGGGGCTGCCGAGCAGTACTTC	CASSIRQGAAEQYF
TRBV27	NA	TRBD2	TRBJ2-7	TGTGCCAGCAGTTATCGGGGGGGAAGGTACGAGCAGTACTTC	CASSYRGGRYEQYF
TRBV20-1	NA	NA	TRBJ2-5	TGCGGTATGAGGCTAGGAGAGACCCAGTACTTC	CGMRLGETQYF
TRBV11-2	many	TRBD1	TRBJ1-6	TGTGCCAGCAGCTCCCCCAGACAGGGCGAGTATAATTCACCCCTCCACTTT	CASSSPRQGEYNSPLHF
TRBV4-2	once	TRBD2	TRBJ2-3	TGTGCCAGCAGCCAAGTTAGCGGGAGGGCCCACTTTGGCACAGATACGCAGTATTTT	CASSQVSGRAHFGTDTQYF
TRBV5-1	NA	TRBD1	TRBJ1-2	TGCGCCAGCAGCTTGGGACAGGGTGGCTATGGCTACACCTTC	CASSLGQGGYGYTF
TRBV18	NA	TRBD1	TRBJ2-1	TGTGCCAGCTCACCCGCAGGGGGTGGGATATACAATGAGCAGTTCTTC	CASSPAGGGIYNEQFF
TRBV2	NA	NA	TRBJ2-5	TGTGCCAGCAGTGAAGGCGCGGCCCAAGAGACCCAGTACTTC	CASSEGAAQETQYF
TRBV11-2	NA	TRBD2	TRBJ2-3	TGTGCCAGCAGCTCCGGAGGGGGGACTAGGACAGATACGCAGTATTTT	CASSSGGGTRTDTQYF
TRBV5-1	few	NA	TRBJ1-1	TGCGCCAGCAGGTTGGGACAGAACACTGAAGCTTTCTTT	CASRLGQNTEAFF
TRBV5-4	NA	TRBD1	TRBJ1-2	TGTGCCAGCAGCTTAAACAGGGGTGGCTACACCTTC	CASSLNRGGYTF
TRBV5-6	few	NA	TRBJ2-2	TGTGCCAGCAGCTTGGATGTCAGGGGCACCGGGGAGCTGTTTTTT	CASSLDVRGTGELFF
TRBV7-9	few	TRBD1	TRBJ2-1	TGTGCCAGCAGCATCGAGGGACAGAGCAATGAGCAGTTCTTC	CASSIEGQSNEQFF
TRBV7-7	few	TRBD2	TRBJ2-1	TGTGCTAGCAGCCGCGGGGGTAACAATGAGCAGTTCTTC	CASSRGGNNEQFF
TRBV9	few	TRBD2	TRBJ2-2	TGTGCCAGCAGCTTAACCCACGGGGGGTCCGGGGAGCTGTTTTTT	CASSLTHGGSGELFF
TRBV29-1	once	NA	TRBJ1-1	TGCAGCGCGACCAGAGGTATGAACACTGAAGCTTTCTTT	CSATRGMNTEAFF
TRBV3-1/TRBV3-2	once	NA	TRBJ1-1	TGTGCCAGCAGTGGCAGGGTCACTGAAGCTTTCTTT	CASSGRVTEAFF
TRBV29-1	NA	NA	TRBJ1-4	TGCAGCGCCAGAATCGGGGGAAAACTGTTTTTT	CSARIGGKLFF
TRBV28	NA	TRBD2	TRBJ2-5	TGTGCCAATAGGGCGACTAGCGGGGGCCAAGAGACCCAGTACTTC	CANRATSGGQETQYF
TRBV18	NA	NA	TRBJ1-1	TGTGCCAGCTCGGTACAGGAGAACACTGAAGCTTTCTTT	CASSVQENTEAFF
TRBV5-1	NA	TRBD1	TRBJ1-1	TGCGCCAGCAGCTCGTACCGGGACAGGGCTATGAACACTGAAGCTTTCTTT	CASSSYRDRAMNTEAFF
TRBV7-3	NA	NA	TRBJ2-2	TGTGCCAGCAGCTACTCTTGGACCGGGGAGCTGTTTTTT	CASSYSWTGELFF
TRBV6-2/TRBV6-3	NA	NA	TRBJ2-7	TGTGCCAGCAGTTGGAGAGGATACGAGCAGTACTTC	CASSWRGYEQYF
TRBV5-5	NA	NA	TRBJ1-5	TGTGCCAGCAGCTTGGCCAGGGGCAATCAGCCCCAGCATTTT	CASSLARGNQPQHF
TRBV21-1	NA	NA	TRBJ1-6	TGTGCCAGCAGTAGAAAGCCGGGACAGGGGGCTCCTGGGGGTTCACCCCTCCACTTT	CASSRKPGQGAPGGSPLHF
TRBV12-3/TRBV12-4	NA	NA	TRBJ2-5	TGTGCCAGCAGTTTAAGACTAAAAGAGACCCAGTACTTC	CASSLRLKETQYF
TRBV25-1	NA	NA	TRBJ1-3	TGTGCCAGCAGACAGGGATACTCTGGAAACACCATATATTTT	CASRQGYSGNTIYF
TRBV28	NA	TRBD1	TRBJ1-2	TGTGCCAGCAGTCTATGGACAGGGACCCCGACCTTC	CASSLWTGTPTF
TRBV20-1	few	NA	TRBJ1-1	TGCAGTGCTACAGGGTTTACTGAAGCTTTCTTT	CSATGFTEAFF
TRBV11-2	NA	NA	TRBJ1-4	TGTGCCAGCAGCTTAGCGCCAGGCTATAATGAAAAACTGTTTTTT	CASSLAPGYNEKLFF
TRBV5-4	NA	NA	TRBJ2-4	TGTGCCAGCAGCTTGGCTGCTCAGTCAAACATTCAGTACTTC	CASSLAAQSNIQYF
TRBV4-1	NA	TRBD2	TRBJ2-7	TGCGCCAGCAGCCAAGAGGCGGGAGGGAGCGAGCAGTACTTC	CASSQEAGGSEQYF
TRBV18	NA	NA	TRBJ1-1	TGTGCCAGCTCACCTCAGGGTCCGGGGAACACTGAAGCTTTCTTT	CASSPQGPGNTEAFF
TRBV7-2	NA	NA	TRBJ1-3	TGTGCCAGCAGCTTAAGAGGGAATGCAGGCAACACCATATATTTT	CASSLRGNAGNTIYF
TRBV3-1/TRBV3-2	NA	NA	TRBJ2-5	TGTGCCAGCAGCCAAGATGATTGGGCAGACCAGTACTTC	CASSQDDWADQYF
TRBV2	NA	NA	TRBJ2-7	TGTGCCACTCGACAGTCTTTCGAGCAGTACTTC	CATRQSFEQYF
TRBV11-2	NA	NA	TRBJ1-5	TGTGCCAGCAGCCCCCTCGGGGGGCACAATCAGCCCCAGCATTTT	CASSPLGGHNQPQHF
TRBV27	NA	NA	TRBJ2-7	TGTGCCAGTGCAGGGTCCAATTCGCCCTACGAGCAGTACTTC	CASAGSNSPYEQYF
TRBV4-2	NA	TRBD2	TRBJ2-7	TGTGCCAGCAGCCAGAAAGGCGGGAGAGGCTCCGAGCAGTACTTC	CASSQKGGRGSEQYF
TRBV7-9	NA	NA	TRBJ2-1	TGTGCCAGCAGCTTACAGGGCTGGTCCTCCTACAATGAGCAGTTCTTC	CASSLQGWSSYNEQFF
TRBV7-3	NA	TRBD2	TRBJ2-3	TGTGCCAGCAGCAAGTTCCCCGCTAGCGGGAGGGGTAGCACAGATACGCAGTATTTT	CASSKFPASGRGSTDTQYF